The source of this TCR beta chain is a study of metastatic and nonmetastatic thyroid tumors (dated by TCRdb to about 2020). Context from the whole study: Repertoires were compared across peripheral blood and tumor or nodule tissue samples from malignant and benign thyroid patients.

Overall study results and their limits: In both blood and tumor samples, TCR beta diversity was reported to be significantly higher in malignant tumors than in benign nodules.

No patient had received any treatment before thyroid surgery. Using T-cell receptor beta sequencing, the researchers looked back retrospectively at clinical samples from patients, gathered between about 2011 and 2018. Many counts were recorded for this clone. The specificity of this receptor is unknown. Per-base quality was not reported, and no clone a single base away is much larger than it. The receptor library was made with PCR. Sequenced on an Illumina HiSeq 4000. High-throughput sequencing was used to profile the CDR3 region of the TCR beta-chain in every patient. On the study's bioinformatics: A classifier to discriminate distant-metastatic papillary thyroid cancer patients was built from CDR3 differences across clinicopathological groups. Repertoire diversity was assessed with the Shannon index, and tumor-blood repertoire similarity with the Morisita-Horn index. Clones were called with MiXCR by TCRdb after fastp trimmed the public reads at Q25, and only in-frame beta chains were retained. The authors' filters were not applied to this entry. The sample has about 24,000 clones on record, approximately 20% of them singletons. The biggest ten clones account for 6% to 9.5% of the sample.

Via the germline V gene, CDR1 is KGHSH and CDR2 LQKENI. V and J are truncated by 3 bases and 4 bases respectively, leaving an intervening sequence of 12 bases. Including cysteine and phenylalanine, the CDR3 has 14 amino acids. Left in the record is the CDR3 DNA by itself, 42 bases read in frame from the first base. This TCR derives from a female donor with papillary thyroid cancer or a benign thyroid nodule (not recorded which). Some clones in this sample may be carry-over from other donors' samples. Recombination connected TRBV18 to TRBJ2-5, with TRBD1 perhaps the D gene, on 6 matching bases. The specimen sequenced was blood. The base sequence is TGTGCCAGCTCACCCCCCGACAGGATAGAGACCCAGTACTTC. It specifies CASSPPDRIETQYF. This CDR3, with the reference TRBV18 and TRBJ2-5 proteins standing in past its ends, gives the full variable domain NAGVMQNPRHLVRRRGQEARLRCSPMKGHSHVYWYRQLPEEGLKFMVYLQKENIIDESGMPKERFSAEFPKEGPSILRIQQVVRGDSAAYFCASSPPDRIETQYFGPGTRLLVL.